This TCR beta chain was retrieved from a study of blood T cells in healthy people across ages. Trimming took off 0 bases at V and 3 bases at J, with 5 bases between the two ends. Germline V gene data show CDR1 as MNHNS and CDR2 as SASEGT. The CDR3 runs 13 residues. Study-wide results and caveats: It was not known whether donors were CMV positive (a possible confounder of expanded clonotype changes).

Through a sample-barcoded 5' primer and a J-beta primer mix, a second PCR was run for 7 to 11 cycles. TCRdb used MiXCR to reprocess the 5' RACE reads, holding one entry per CDR3 protein. The table has some 1.8 million distinct CDR3 sequences, roughly 43% seen once. As to this clonotype: Its cognate antigen is unknown.

This sequence was found in a human donor in good health. Sequencing input: blood. The chain employs TRBV6-1 and TRBJ2-5; D is ambiguous. The chain's CDR3 is CASSEAREETQYF. The DNA for the CDR3 is TGTGCCAGCAGTGAAGCAAGGGAAGAGACCCAGTACTTC.